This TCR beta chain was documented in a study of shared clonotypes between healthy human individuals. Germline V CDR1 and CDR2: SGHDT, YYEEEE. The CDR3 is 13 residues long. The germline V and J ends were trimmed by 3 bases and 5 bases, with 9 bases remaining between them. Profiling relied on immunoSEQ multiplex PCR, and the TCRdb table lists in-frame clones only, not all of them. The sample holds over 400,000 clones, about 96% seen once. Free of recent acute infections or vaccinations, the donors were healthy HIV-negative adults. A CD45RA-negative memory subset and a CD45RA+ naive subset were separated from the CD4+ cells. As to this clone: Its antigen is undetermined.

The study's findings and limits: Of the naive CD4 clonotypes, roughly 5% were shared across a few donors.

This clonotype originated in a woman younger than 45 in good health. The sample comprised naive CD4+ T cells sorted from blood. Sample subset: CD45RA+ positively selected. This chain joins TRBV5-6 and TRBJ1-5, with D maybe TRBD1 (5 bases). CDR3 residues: CASSSQGYQPQHF. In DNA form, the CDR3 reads TGTGCCAGCAGCTCTCAGGGTTATCAGCCCCAGCATTTT.